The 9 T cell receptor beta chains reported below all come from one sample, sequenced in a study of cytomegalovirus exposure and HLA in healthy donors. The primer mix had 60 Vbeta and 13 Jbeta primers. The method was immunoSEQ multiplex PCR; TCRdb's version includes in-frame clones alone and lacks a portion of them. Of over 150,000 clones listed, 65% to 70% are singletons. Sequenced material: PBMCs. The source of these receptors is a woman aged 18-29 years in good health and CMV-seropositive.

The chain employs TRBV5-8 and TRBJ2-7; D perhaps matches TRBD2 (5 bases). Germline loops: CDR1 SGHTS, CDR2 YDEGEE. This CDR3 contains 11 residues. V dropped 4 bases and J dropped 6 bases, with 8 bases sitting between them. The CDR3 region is CASSPGVEQYF. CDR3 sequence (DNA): TGTGCCAGCAGCCCCGGGGTCGAGCAGTACTTC.

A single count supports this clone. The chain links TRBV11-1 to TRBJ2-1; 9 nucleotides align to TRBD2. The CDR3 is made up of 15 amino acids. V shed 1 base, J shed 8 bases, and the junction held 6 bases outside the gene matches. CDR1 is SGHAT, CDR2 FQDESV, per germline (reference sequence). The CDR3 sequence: CASSLVGGLADEQFF. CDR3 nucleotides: TGTGCCAGCAGCTTAGTGGGGGGACTAGCCGATGAGCAGTTCTTC.

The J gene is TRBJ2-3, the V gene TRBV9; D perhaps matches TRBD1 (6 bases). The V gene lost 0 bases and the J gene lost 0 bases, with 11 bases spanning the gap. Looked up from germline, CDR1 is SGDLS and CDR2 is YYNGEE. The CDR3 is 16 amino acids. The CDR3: CASSVGTAISTDTQYF. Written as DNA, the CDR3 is TGTGCCAGCAGCGTAGGGACAGCTATTAGCACAGATACGCAGTATTTT.

CDR3 in amino acids: CASSQPGTSGSYEQYF. The DNA of the CDR3 is TGTGCCAGCAGCCAACCCGGGACTAGCGGGTCCTACGAGCAGTACTTC. V and J are TRBV4-2 and TRBJ2-7; 12 positions match TRBD2. The germline V gene encodes CDR1 LGHNA and CDR2 YNFKEQ. The CDR3 runs 16 residues. V was pared by 2 bases and J by 1 base, with 3 bases of the junction left unmatched.

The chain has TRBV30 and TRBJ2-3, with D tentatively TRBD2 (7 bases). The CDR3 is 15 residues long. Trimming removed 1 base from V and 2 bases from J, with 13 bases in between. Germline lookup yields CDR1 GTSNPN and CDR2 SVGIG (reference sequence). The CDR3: CAWSEMGGPTDTQYF. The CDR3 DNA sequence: TGTGCCTGGAGTGAAATGGGGGGGCCCACAGATACGCAGTATTTT.

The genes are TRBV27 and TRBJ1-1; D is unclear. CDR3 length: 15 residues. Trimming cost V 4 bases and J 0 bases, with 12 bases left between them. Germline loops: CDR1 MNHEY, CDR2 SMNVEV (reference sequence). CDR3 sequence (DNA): TGTGCCAGCAGTTACTCCGGGATAGTGAACACTGAAGCTTTCTTT. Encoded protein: CASSYSGIVNTEAFF.

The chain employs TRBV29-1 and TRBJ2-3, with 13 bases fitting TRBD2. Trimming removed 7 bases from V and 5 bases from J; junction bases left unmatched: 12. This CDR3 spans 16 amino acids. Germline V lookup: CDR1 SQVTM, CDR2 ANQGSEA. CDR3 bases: TGCAGCGGGCTCGGACTAGCGGGAGTGAATCGAGATACGCAGTATTTT. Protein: CSGLGLAGVNRDTQYF.

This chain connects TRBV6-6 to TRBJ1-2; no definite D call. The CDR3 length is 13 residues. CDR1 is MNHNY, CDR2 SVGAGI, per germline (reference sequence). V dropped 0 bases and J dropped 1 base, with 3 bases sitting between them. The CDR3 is CASSYSYNYGYTF. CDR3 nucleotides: TGTGCCAGCAGTTACTCTTATAACTATGGCTACACCTTC.

The CDR3 nucleotides are TGTGCCAGCAGCTTAAGGCCCCCGACAGTTATTGTATCGGAGGAGACCCAGTACTTC. Its translation is CASSLRPPTVIVSEETQYF. The chain recombines TRBV5-5 with TRBJ2-5; D is possibly TRBD1 (5 bases). This CDR3 has 19 amino acids. Germline V gene data show CDR1 as SGHKS and CDR2 as YYEKEE (reference sequence). Trimming removed 2 bases at V and 5 bases at J, with 28 bases between.